These 7 T cell receptor beta chains originate from one sample sequenced in a study of cytomegalovirus exposure and HLA in healthy donors. Sequencing was performed with immunoSEQ multiplex PCR; in TCRdb, only in-frame clones are kept and a portion is missing. This table holds about 150,000 clones, roughly 84% found once. Material for sequencing was PBMCs. These receptors were collected from a human donor in good health.

This chain uses TRBV7-3 with TRBJ2-5; the D is unclear. Germline V gene lookup returns CDR1 SGHTA and CDR2 FQGTGA. V was clipped by 2 bases and J by 2 bases, with 15 bases between them. The CDR3 is 16 amino acids. CDR3 sequence reads: CASSLSGTALQETQYF. The CDR3 nucleotides are TGTGCCAGCAGCTTATCCGGTACAGCCCTACAAGAGACCCAGTACTTC. Using reference TRBV7-3 and TRBJ2-5 for the parts outside the CDR3, the full variable domain is GAGVSQTPSNKVTEKGKYVELRCDPISGHTALYWYRQSLGQGPEFLIYFQGTGAADDSGLPNDRFFAVRPEGSVSTLKIQRTERGDSAVYLCASSLSGTALQETQYFGPGTRLLVL.

DNA of the CDR3: TGTGCCAGCAGCTTGTCTGCGGGAGAGGGCACAGATACGCAGTATTTT. Its translation is CASSLSAGEGTDTQYF. This chain links TRBV5-4 with TRBJ2-3; TRBD2 matches 7 bases. The CDR3 is 16 amino acids. The V and J ends lost 1 base and 1 base, in that order; junction bases with no gene match: 6. The germline CDR1 and CDR2 sequences are SGHNT and YYREEE (reference sequence). The whole variable domain, remainder taken from reference TRBV5-4 and TRBJ2-3, is ETGVTQSPTHLIKTRGQQVTLRCSSQSGHNTVSWYQQALGQGPQFIFQYYREEENGRGNFPPRFSGLQFPNYSSELNVNALELDDSALYLCASSLSAGEGTDTQYFGPGTRLTVL.

This clone was detected only a few times. The chain is built from TRBV27 and TRBJ1-6; tentative D call: TRBD1 (5 bases). This CDR3 is built from 15 residues. The V end lost 8 bases, the J end lost 5 bases, and 16 bases lay between the germline ends. Looked up from germline, CDR1 is MNHEY and CDR2 is SMNVEV (reference sequence). This chain's CDR3 is CASGVGAVHNSPLHF. CDR3 in DNA: TGTGCCAGCGGGGTTGGGGCAGTCCATAATTCACCCCTCCACTTT.

This chain uses TRBV27 with TRBJ2-5, with 14 bases aligning to TRBD2. Germline V CDR1 and CDR2: MNHEY, SMNVEV (reference sequence). This CDR3 is 16 amino acids long. J gave up 5 bases and V 5 bases, and 7 bases lay outside the gene matches. In DNA, the CDR3 is TGTGCCAGCAGTGGACTAGCGGGGGGTCCTCGGGAGACCCAGTACTTC. Amino acid sequence: CASSGLAGGPRETQYF.

This rearrangement joins TRBV19 to TRBJ1-5; D may be TRBD1 (6 bases). V was shortened by 5 bases and J by 0 bases, with 17 bases between the two germline ends. The CDR3 runs 17 residues. The V gene's germline CDR1 is LNHDA and CDR2 SQIVND (reference sequence). The CDR3 here is CASSLIGQPYSNQPQHF. CDR3 nucleotides: TGTGCCAGTAGTCTTATCGGACAGCCCTATAGCAATCAGCCCCAGCATTTT.

Only one count was recorded for this clone. The chain joins TRBV7-9 to TRBJ1-2; D is perhaps TRBD1 (5 bases). The CDR3 totals 15 residues. Germline CDR1 and CDR2: SEHNR and FQNEAQ (reference sequence). Trimming removed 7 bases from V and 6 bases from J, with 21 bases in between. The CDR3 reads CASKIRGGDDNGYTF. DNA for the CDR3: TGTGCCAGCAAAATCCGGGGGGGGGACGATAATGGCTACACCTTC.

Only a few counts were recorded for this clone. This sequence joins TRBV15 and TRBJ1-5, with D possibly TRBD1 on 6 matching bases. Germline values: CDR1 LNHNV, CDR2 YYDKDF (reference sequence). V gave up 0 bases and J gave up 4 bases, with 16 bases separating them. The CDR3 is made up of 17 amino acids. The CDR3, as DNA: TGTGCCACCAGCAGAGATTTCGGGGGCGGGGGAAATCAGCCCCAGCATTTT. As protein: CATSRDFGGGGNQPQHF.